The 28 T cell receptor beta chains reported below all come from one sample, sequenced in a study of T cell responses to AZD1222 COVID-19 vaccine. Clones were read by immunoSEQ multiplex PCR, and TCRdb kept only the in-frame ones, dropping some. The table has tens of thousands of clones, around 80% seen once. The material sequenced was peripheral blood, taken on day 0 of AZD1222 vaccination. Receptor source: an adult in good health.

The chain couples TRBV6-5 to TRBJ1-3; no firm D call. Deletions cut 6 bases from V and 0 bases from J, with 12 bases between. This CDR3 region has 15 residues. Germline V gene data show CDR1 as MNHEY and CDR2 as SVGAGI. CDR3 in DNA: TGTGCCAGCAGCAGGACCCAGGCCTCTGGAAACACCATATATTTT. Protein sequence: CASSRTQASGNTIYF.

V is TRBV12-3 or TRBV12-4 and J is TRBJ1-1, with D unclear. The germline V and J ends were trimmed by 5 bases and 8 bases, with 9 bases remaining between them. The CDR3 loop spans 11 amino acids. The CDR3, as DNA: TGTGCCAGCAGTAGCACAGAGGAAGCTTTCTTT. Amino acids: CASSSTEEAFF.

The genes are TRBV5-1 and TRBJ1-2; D is ambiguous. Trimming shortened V by 0 bases and J by 2 bases, and 26 bases separated the two germline ends. The CDR3 runs 20 residues. Germline V gene data show CDR1 as SGHRS and CDR2 as YFSETQ. Written as DNA, the CDR3 is TGCGCCAGCAGCTTGGTTAGCAGTGCGGCAGCCCCACCCCCAAACTATGGCTACACCTTC. This codes for CASSLVSSAAAPPPNYGYTF.

The chain joins TRBV5-1 to TRBJ1-4, with unresolved D. Germline CDR1 is SGHRS and CDR2 is YFSETQ. The CDR3 length is 15 residues. Trimming removed 0 bases from V and 7 bases from J, with 13 bases in between. CDR3 nucleotide sequence: TGCGCCAGCAGCTTGGGGGGAATTAGCGGTGAAAAACTGTTTTTT. Protein: CASSLGGISGEKLFF.

This clone was seen a few times. The CDR3 region has the DNA TGTGCCAGCAGGCCGACAGGGACAGATACGCAGTATTTT. This gives the protein CASRPTGTDTQYF. The gene calls are TRBV12-3 or TRBV12-4 and TRBJ2-3; 7 bases are shared with TRBD1. The CDR3 is made up of 13 amino acids. V shed 6 bases and J 3 bases; nucleotides not matched to a gene: 3.

The chain links TRBV7-2 to TRBJ2-4, with TRBD2 matching 11 bases. V was pared by 7 bases and J by 6 bases, with 5 bases of the junction left unmatched. The CDR3 is made up of 14 amino acids. CDR1 is SGHTA, CDR2 FQGNSA, per germline. The CDR3 DNA is TGTGCCAGCACCCCAGGACTAGCGGGAAACATTCAGTACTTC. Amino acids: CASTPGLAGNIQYF.

The CDR3 here is CASSREGFGTSLNEQFF. CDR3 DNA sequence: TGCGCCAGCAGCCGAGAGGGTTTCGGGACTAGCCTAAATGAGCAGTTCTTC. The chain is built from TRBV4-1 and TRBJ2-1; 9 bases are a match to TRBD2. CDR3 size: 17 residues. V was clipped by 4 bases and J by 7 bases; unmatched bases: 14. Germline V gene lookup returns CDR1 MGHRA and CDR2 YSYEKL.

This chain connects TRBV23-1 to TRBJ2-1, with TRBD2 identical over 8 bases. TRBV23-1 is designated an ORF whose function remains uncertain. CDR3 size: 16 residues. V gave up 4 bases and J gave up 0 bases; unmatched junction bases: 5. CDR3 sequence (DNA): TGCGCCAGCAGTCTTCCAAGCGGGAGCTCCTACAATGAGCAGTTCTTC. The encoded protein is CASSLPSGSSYNEQFF.

The chain couples TRBV5-1 to TRBJ2-1; 9 bases are a match to TRBD2. The trim removed 0 bases at V and 3 bases at J, leaving 10 bases unmatched. Germline lookup yields CDR1 SGHRS and CDR2 YFSETQ. CDR3 length equals 18 residues. The CDR3 DNA is TGCGCCAGCAGCTTGGGATGGCTTGCGGGAGGGGGCTACAATGAGCAGTTCTTC. Its translation: CASSLGWLAGGGYNEQFF.

The V and J genes are TRBV18 and TRBJ2-2, with 8 bases identical to TRBD1. The CDR3 loop spans 14 amino acids. CDR1 and CDR2 from the germline V gene are KGHSH and LQKENI. V trimming: 3 bases; J trimming: 6 bases; junction bases outside the gene matches: 3. In DNA, the CDR3 is TGTGCCAGCTCACCCGGACAGGGCTCCGGGGAGCTGTTTTTT. Translated: CASSPGQGSGELFF.

The chain recombines TRBV13 with TRBJ2-2; 8 bases map to TRBD2. Germline trimming cut 3 bases from V and 0 bases from J; bases unmatched to any gene: 3. Germline CDR1 is PRHDT and CDR2 is FYEKMQ (reference sequence). The CDR3 totals 16 residues. The CDR3 is CASSFSAGANTGELFF. CDR3 DNA: TGTGCCAGCAGCTTTTCAGCGGGAGCGAACACCGGGGAGCTGTTTTTT.

By share, this clone counts as medium-sized. V and J are TRBV7-9 and TRBJ1-2, with D tentatively TRBD1 (6 bases). CDR1 is SEHNR and CDR2 is FQNEAQ in the germline V gene (reference sequence). V lost 1 base to trimming and J lost 2 bases, with 8 bases between them. The CDR3 is 14 amino acids. In nucleotides, the CDR3 is TGTGCCAGCAGCTTAGACAGGGAAAACTATGGCTACACCTTC. It translates to CASSLDRENYGYTF.

As DNA, the CDR3 is TGTGCCAGCAGCCCGGGGGGATCCGCCTACGAGCAGTACGTC. Translation: CASSPGGSAYEQYV. This chain links TRBV7-8 with TRBJ2-7; TRBD2 aligns across 7 bases. CDR3 length: 14 residues. Germline values: CDR1 SGHVS, CDR2 FQNEAQ. The V gene end was trimmed by 5 bases and the J gene end by 2 bases; junction bases not matched to a gene: 6.

The J gene is TRBJ1-4, the V gene TRBV28; no definite D call. V gave up 1 base and J gave up 10 bases, with 10 bases separating them. The CDR3 is 13 residues long. CDR1 is MDHEN and CDR2 is SYDVKM in the germline V gene. The CDR3 spells CASSLSAKGKLFF. The CDR3 coding sequence is TGTGCCAGCAGTTTATCGGCGAAGGGAAAACTGTTTTTT.

The chain joins TRBV19 to TRBJ1-3; D call uncertain. The germline V gene encodes CDR1 LNHDA and CDR2 SQIVND (reference sequence). The CDR3 runs to 14 residues. The V gene lost 11 bases and the J gene lost 0 bases, with 14 bases spanning the gap. The CDR3 nucleotides are TGTGCCGCCTGGGGTGGGAGCTCTGGAAACACCATATATTTT. Translating it yields CAAWGGSSGNTIYF.

The J gene is TRBJ1-2, the V gene TRBV29-1; 9 positions match TRBD1. The CDR3 is 14 amino acids. Germline trimming cut 3 bases from V and 4 bases from J; bases unmatched to any gene: 6. Germline assignment: CDR1 SQVTM and CDR2 ANQGSEA. CDR3 nucleotide sequence: TGCAGCGTTGATAGGACAGGGGAATTCTATGGCTACACCTTC. Protein: CSVDRTGEFYGYTF. The full variable domain, completed using reference TRBV29-1 and TRBJ1-2, is SAVISQKPSRDICQRGTSLTIQCQVDSQVTMMFWYRQQPGQSLTLIATANQGSEATYESGFVIDKFPISRPNLTFSTLTVSNMSPEDSSIYLCSVDRTGEFYGYTFGSGTRLTVV.

In its sample, this clone is medium-sized. The genes are TRBV6-1 and TRBJ2-3, with TRBD2 matching over 10 bases. CDR1 and CDR2 (germline): MNHNS, SASEGT. The V and J ends lost 3 bases and 4 bases, in that order; junction bases with no gene match: 4. The CDR3 is made up of 15 amino acids. CDR3 protein: CASSEVAGGPDTQYF. Written as DNA, the CDR3 is TGTGCCAGCAGTGAGGTAGCGGGGGGCCCAGATACGCAGTATTTT.

The chain combines TRBV7-2 with TRBJ1-2; D unclear. The CDR3 length is 11 residues. Germline V gene sequence: CDR1 SGHTA, CDR2 FQGNSA. Trimming took 2 bases from V and 8 from J, leaving 6 bases between them. CDR3 region: CASSLSFGYTF. The DNA for the CDR3 is TGTGCCAGCAGCTTAAGTTTCGGCTACACCTTC.

This chain joins TRBV5-1 and TRBJ2-7; the match to TRBD1 covers 7 bases. With 2 bases clipped from V and 1 base from J, the junction kept 3 bases outside the gene matches. This CDR3 comprises 14 residues. Germline assignment: CDR1 SGHRS and CDR2 YFSETQ. DNA of the CDR3: TGCGCCAGCAGCTTAGGACAGGATTCCTACGAGCAGTACGTC. Translation gives CASSLGQDSYEQYV.

For the CDR3, the DNA is TGTGCCAGTAGTATGGGCGGTGGCACTGAAGCTTTCTTT. Protein: CASSMGGGTEAFF. The V and J genes are TRBV19 and TRBJ1-1; D remains unclear. Trimming took 3 bases from V and 4 from J, leaving 9 bases between them. Germline lookup yields CDR1 LNHDA and CDR2 SQIVND (reference sequence). This CDR3 spans 13 amino acids.

The chain employs TRBV11-2 and TRBJ2-7, with TRBD1 matching 9 bases. Germline V gives CDR1 SGHAT, CDR2 FQNNGV. V gave up 5 bases and J gave up 5 bases; unmatched junction bases: 7. The CDR3 spans 14 residues. Written as DNA, the CDR3 is TGTGCCAGCAGCCGGGTGGGACAGGGCGACGAGCAGTACTTC. Translated: CASSRVGQGDEQYF.

The chain recombines TRBV20-1 with TRBJ2-1; TRBD2 aligns across 7 bases. Trimming took 3 bases from V and 5 from J; bases not matched to a gene: 22. Germline V gene data show CDR1 as DFQATT and CDR2 as SNEGSKA (reference sequence). This CDR3 has 19 amino acids. CDR3 bases: TGCAGTGCTAGTAGTCGTTGGGTAGCGGGCCTTCAAAAGAACAATGAGCAGTTCTTC. Its protein is CSASSRWVAGLQKNNEQFF.

The chain combines TRBV7-2 with TRBJ1-2; D is possibly TRBD1 (5 bases). The CDR3 runs 13 residues. Germline assignment: CDR1 SGHTA and CDR2 FQGNSA. V lost 5 bases to trimming and J lost 4 bases, with 11 bases between them. The CDR3 DNA sequence: TGTGCCAGCAGCCAAGGCGGGGGCTATGGCTACACCTTC. Translated, it gives CASSQGGGYGYTF.

The chain recombines TRBV27 with TRBJ2-7; 11 bases are a match to TRBD1. CDR3 length: 16 residues. Unmatched junction bases numbered 13, after V lost 7 bases and J lost 5 bases. Germline-derived CDR1 and CDR2 are MNHEY and SMNVEV (reference sequence). The CDR3 DNA is TGTGCCAGCACCTGGGGTGGGGACAGGGGGATACACGAGCAGTACGTC. The encoded protein is CASTWGGDRGIHEQYV.

The chain employs TRBV7-6 and TRBJ2-1; 7 bases fit TRBD2. Germline V gives CDR1 SGHVS, CDR2 FNYEAQ. CDR3 size: 17 residues. J was trimmed by 2 bases and V by 5 bases; bases with no gene match: 12. The CDR3 sequence is CASSLLQAGNPYNEQFF. The CDR3 DNA is TGTGCCAGCAGCCTACTACAAGCGGGGAACCCCTACAATGAGCAGTTCTTC.

The rearrangement uses TRBV28 and TRBJ1-2, with TRBD1 matching 8 bases. V was clipped by 5 bases and J by 6 bases; unmatched bases: 20. Germline CDR1 MDHEN, CDR2 SYDVKM. The CDR3 has 18 residues. This CDR3 is CASSPSLGTGTSGNGYTF. CDR3 DNA sequence: TGTGCCAGCAGTCCCTCCCTGGGGACAGGTACCTCTGGTAATGGCTACACCTTC.

This clone came up a few times. This chain links TRBV5-1 with TRBJ2-7, with 7 bases matching TRBD1. The germline V gene encodes CDR1 SGHRS and CDR2 YFSETQ. With V trimmed by 4 bases and J by 1 base, 2 bases remained unmatched. The CDR3 runs 13 residues. CDR3 sequence reads: CASSGTESYEQYF. CDR3 bases: TGCGCCAGCAGCGGGACAGAGTCCTACGAGCAGTACTTC.

This clone was seen more than once but under ten times. The chain carries TRBV20-1 and TRBJ1-1, with no clear D. The CDR3 covers 11 residues. CDR1 DFQATT and CDR2 SNEGSKA come from the germline V gene (reference sequence). Trimming left V 7 bases short and J 2 bases short, with 8 bases between. CDR3 sequence (DNA): TGCAGTGTAGTCGCTAACACTGAAGCTTTCTTT. As protein: CSVVANTEAFF.